Listed here is a single TCR beta chain. A multiplex PCR was run with 60 Vbeta primers and 13 Jbeta primers. Measured with immunoSEQ multiplex PCR; TCRdb has only the in-frame clones, and not every one. Here the sample spans over 130,000 clones, around three quarters being singletons. The record originates from a study of cytomegalovirus exposure and HLA in healthy donors. Germline lookup yields CDR1 ENHRY and CDR2 SYGVKD. V trimming: 4 bases; J trimming: 2 bases; junction bases outside the gene matches: 11. The CDR3 extends over 18 amino acids. Material: PBMCs. The gene calls are TRBV10-3 and TRBJ2-2, with 9 nucleotides matching TRBD1. This TCR was sampled from a middle-aged man in good health and CMV-seronegative. The chain's CDR3 is CAISGIRSDRGNTGELFF. CDR3 nucleotide sequence: TGTGCCATCAGTGGGATCCGGTCGGACAGGGGAAACACCGGGGAGCTGTTTTTT.